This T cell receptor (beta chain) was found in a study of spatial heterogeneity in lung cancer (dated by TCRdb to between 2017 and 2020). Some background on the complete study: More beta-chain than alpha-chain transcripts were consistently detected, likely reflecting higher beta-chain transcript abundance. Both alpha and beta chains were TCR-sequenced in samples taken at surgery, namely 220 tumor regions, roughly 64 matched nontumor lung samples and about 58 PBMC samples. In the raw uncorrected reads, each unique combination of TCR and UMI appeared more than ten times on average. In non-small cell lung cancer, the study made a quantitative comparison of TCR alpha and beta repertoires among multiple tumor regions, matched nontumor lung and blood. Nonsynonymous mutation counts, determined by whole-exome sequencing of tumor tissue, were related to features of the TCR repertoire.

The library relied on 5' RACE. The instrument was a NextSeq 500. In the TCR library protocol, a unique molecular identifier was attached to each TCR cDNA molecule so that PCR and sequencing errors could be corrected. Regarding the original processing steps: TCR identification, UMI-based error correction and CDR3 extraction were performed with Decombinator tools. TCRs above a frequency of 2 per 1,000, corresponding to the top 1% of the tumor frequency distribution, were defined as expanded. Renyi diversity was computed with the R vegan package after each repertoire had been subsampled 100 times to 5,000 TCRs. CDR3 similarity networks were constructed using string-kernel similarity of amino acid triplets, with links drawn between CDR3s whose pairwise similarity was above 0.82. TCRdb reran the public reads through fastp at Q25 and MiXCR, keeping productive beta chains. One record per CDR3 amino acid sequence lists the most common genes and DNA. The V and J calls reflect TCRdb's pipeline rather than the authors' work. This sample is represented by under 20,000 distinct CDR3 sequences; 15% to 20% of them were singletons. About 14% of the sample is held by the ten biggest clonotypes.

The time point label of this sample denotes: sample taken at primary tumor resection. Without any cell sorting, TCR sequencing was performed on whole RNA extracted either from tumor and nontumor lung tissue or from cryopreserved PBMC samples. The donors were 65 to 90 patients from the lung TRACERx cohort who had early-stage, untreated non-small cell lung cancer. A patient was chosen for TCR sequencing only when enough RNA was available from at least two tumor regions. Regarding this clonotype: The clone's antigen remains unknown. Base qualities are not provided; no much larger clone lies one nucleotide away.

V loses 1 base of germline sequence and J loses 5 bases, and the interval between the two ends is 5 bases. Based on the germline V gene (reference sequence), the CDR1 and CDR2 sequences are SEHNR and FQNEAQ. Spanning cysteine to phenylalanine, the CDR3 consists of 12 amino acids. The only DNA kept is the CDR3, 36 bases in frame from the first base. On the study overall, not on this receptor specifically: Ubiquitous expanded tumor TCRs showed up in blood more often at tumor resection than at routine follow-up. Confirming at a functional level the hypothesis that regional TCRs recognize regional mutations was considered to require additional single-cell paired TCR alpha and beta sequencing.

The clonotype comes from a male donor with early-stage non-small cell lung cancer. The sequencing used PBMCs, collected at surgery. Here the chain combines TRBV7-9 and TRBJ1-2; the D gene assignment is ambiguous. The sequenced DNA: TGTGCCAGCAGCTTAGATGGTTATGGCTACACCTTC. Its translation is CASSLDGYGYTF. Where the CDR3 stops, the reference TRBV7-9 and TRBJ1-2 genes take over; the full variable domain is DTGVSQNPRHKITKRGQNVTFRCDPISEHNRLYWYRQTLGQGPEFLTYFQNEAQLEKSRLLSDRFSAERPKGSFSTLEIQRTEQGDSAMYLCASSLDGYGYTFGSGTRLTVV.